These T cell receptor beta chains were read from a single sample in a study of cytomegalovirus exposure and HLA in healthy donors. Assay used: immunoSEQ multiplex PCR; TCRdb lists only in-frame clones, some missing. This table holds some 85,000 clones, roughly 80% found once. The specimen sequenced was PBMCs. These receptor sequences come from a man aged 40-49 years in good health and CMV-seronegative. The CDR3 runs from the conserved cysteine through the conserved F or W. The D gene is left open where the match is weak. Size is stated for part of the rows, as once, few or many counts, or as a class when the clone is expanded.

abundance: .; v_gene: TRBV6-1; d_gene: .; j_gene: TRBJ1-1; CDR3aa: CASSETPGSSEAFF; CDR3nt: TGTGCCAGCAGTGAAACCCCAGGGTCCTCTGAAGCTTTCTTT
abundance: .; v_gene: TRBV14; d_gene: .; j_gene: TRBJ1-1; CDR3aa: CASSHSGHRVLPLNTEAFF; CDR3nt: TGTGCCAGCAGCCACAGTGGTCACAGGGTCCTCCCTTTGAACACTGAAGCTTTCTTT
abundance: .; v_gene: TRBV7-2; d_gene: .; j_gene: TRBJ1-3; CDR3aa: CASSLDSRNTIYF; CDR3nt: TGTGCCAGCAGCTTGGACAGCCGAAACACCATATATTTT
abundance: .; v_gene: TRBV30; d_gene: TRBD1; j_gene: TRBJ2-7; CDR3aa: CAWSRGRGFYEQYF; CDR3nt: TGTGCCTGGAGTCGGGGCAGGGGGTTCTACGAGCAGTACTTC
abundance: .; v_gene: TRBV7-2; d_gene: TRBD1; j_gene: TRBJ2-7; CDR3aa: CASSKEGLQGAEQYF; CDR3nt: TGTGCCAGCAGCAAAGAGGGACTACAGGGGGCCGAGCAGTACTTC
abundance: .; v_gene: TRBV11-2; d_gene: .; j_gene: TRBJ2-7; CDR3aa: CASSTGLYEQYF; CDR3nt: TGTGCCAGCAGCACCGGACTCTACGAGCAGTACTTC
abundance: .; v_gene: TRBV30; d_gene: .; j_gene: TRBJ1-2; CDR3aa: CAWSVAWEGYTF; CDR3nt: TGTGCCTGGAGTGTAGCCTGGGAGGGCTACACCTTC
abundance: few; v_gene: TRBV5-6; d_gene: .; j_gene: TRBJ2-1; CDR3aa: CASSDRSEQFF; CDR3nt: TGTGCCAGCAGCGATCGGAGTGAGCAGTTCTTC
abundance: .; v_gene: TRBV5-1; d_gene: .; j_gene: TRBJ2-3; CDR3aa: CASSLGRRDPDTQYF; CDR3nt: TGCGCTAGCAGCTTGGGACGGCGGGATCCAGATACGCAGTATTTT
abundance: .; v_gene: TRBV9; d_gene: TRBD1; j_gene: TRBJ1-1; CDR3aa: CASSAGDRDMNTEAFF; CDR3nt: TGTGCCAGCAGCGCCGGAGACAGGGACATGAACACTGAAGCTTTCTTT
abundance: .; v_gene: TRBV4-1; d_gene: .; j_gene: TRBJ2-5; CDR3aa: CASSIVYQETQYF; CDR3nt: TGCGCCAGCAGTATTGTTTACCAAGAGACCCAGTACTTC
abundance: few; v_gene: TRBV27; d_gene: .; j_gene: TRBJ2-1; CDR3aa: CASRVQGSSYNEQFF; CDR3nt: TGTGCCAGCAGAGTTCAGGGGAGCTCCTACAATGAGCAGTTCTTC
abundance: .; v_gene: TRBV15; d_gene: .; j_gene: TRBJ2-2; CDR3aa: CATSRDPLRSGELFF; CDR3nt: TGTGCCACCAGCAGAGACCCCTTGAGGTCCGGGGAGCTGTTTTTT
abundance: .; v_gene: TRBV28; d_gene: .; j_gene: TRBJ1-4; CDR3aa: CASSLSRGFEKLFF; CDR3nt: TGTGCCAGCAGTTTAAGCAGGGGTTTCGAAAAACTGTTTTTT
abundance: .; v_gene: TRBV5-1; d_gene: TRBD1; j_gene: TRBJ1-4; CDR3aa: CASSETGGNEKLFF; CDR3nt: TGCGCCAGCAGCGAGACAGGGGGGAATGAAAAACTGTTTTTT
abundance: .; v_gene: TRBV7-9; d_gene: .; j_gene: TRBJ2-7; CDR3aa: CASSSLWGLEQYF; CDR3nt: TGTGCCAGCAGCTCTTTGTGGGGGCTCGAGCAGTACTTC
abundance: .; v_gene: TRBV7-9; d_gene: .; j_gene: TRBJ2-3; CDR3aa: CASSFLAEHTDTQYF; CDR3nt: TGTGCCAGCAGCTTTCTTGCGGAGCACACAGATACGCAGTATTTT
abundance: few; v_gene: TRBV4-2; d_gene: TRBD1; j_gene: TRBJ2-1; CDR3aa: CASSQNQDRSLYNEQFF; CDR3nt: TGTGCCAGCAGCCAAAATCAGGACAGGAGCCTGTACAATGAGCAGTTCTTC
abundance: .; v_gene: TRBV5-8; d_gene: TRBD1; j_gene: TRBJ1-2; CDR3aa: CASSMTGGSYGYTF; CDR3nt: TGTGCCAGCAGCATGACAGGGGGCTCTTATGGCTACACCTTC
abundance: once; v_gene: TRBV7-3; d_gene: TRBD1; j_gene: TRBJ2-1; CDR3aa: CASSSKRTGDYNEQFF; CDR3nt: TGTGCCAGCAGCTCAAAACGGACAGGGGACTACAATGAGCAGTTCTTC
abundance: .; v_gene: TRBV7-2; d_gene: .; j_gene: TRBJ2-2; CDR3aa: CASSFSPAGRGVTGELFF; CDR3nt: TGTGCCAGCAGCTTCTCACCCGCGGGCAGGGGAGTCACCGGGGAGCTGTTTTTT
abundance: .; v_gene: TRBV6-1; d_gene: .; j_gene: TRBJ1-6; CDR3aa: CASSSDAGSPLHF; CDR3nt: TGTGCCAGCAGTTCAGACGCCGGGTCACCCCTCCACTTT
abundance: .; v_gene: TRBV6-1; d_gene: .; j_gene: TRBJ2-7; CDR3aa: CASSDSRGAYEQYF; CDR3nt: TGTGCCAGCAGTGATTCCAGGGGCGCGTACGAGCAGTACTTC
abundance: .; v_gene: TRBV19; d_gene: .; j_gene: TRBJ2-3; CDR3aa: CASSPRPRIRTDTQYF; CDR3nt: TGTGCCAGTAGTCCCAGACCTAGGATTCGCACAGATACGCAGTATTTT
abundance: .; v_gene: TRBV7-3; d_gene: .; j_gene: TRBJ2-7; CDR3aa: CASSPWGLYEQYF; CDR3nt: TGTGCCAGCAGCCCGTGGGGGCTCTACGAGCAGTACTTC
abundance: .; v_gene: TRBV29-1; d_gene: .; j_gene: TRBJ2-7; CDR3aa: CSVTPSSDAYYEQYF; CDR3nt: TGCAGCGTGACTCCTTCTAGCGACGCTTACTACGAGCAGTACTTC
abundance: .; v_gene: TRBV6-6; d_gene: .; j_gene: TRBJ2-7; CDR3aa: CASGDPGSNEQYF; CDR3nt: TGTGCCAGCGGTGACCCAGGGTCTAACGAGCAGTACTTC
abundance: .; v_gene: TRBV6-6; d_gene: .; j_gene: TRBJ2-3; CDR3aa: CASAGPQDTQYF; CDR3nt: TGTGCCAGCGCTGGCCCTCAAGATACGCAGTATTTT
abundance: few; v_gene: TRBV4-3; d_gene: .; j_gene: TRBJ1-1; CDR3aa: CASSQRSNMNTEAFF; CDR3nt: TGCGCCAGCAGCCAACGGAGCAACATGAACACTGAAGCTTTCTTT
abundance: .; v_gene: TRBV4-1; d_gene: .; j_gene: TRBJ1-1; CDR3aa: CASGQGPGFTEAFF; CDR3nt: TGCGCCAGCGGCCAAGGCCCAGGGTTCACTGAAGCTTTCTTT
abundance: .; v_gene: TRBV27; d_gene: .; j_gene: TRBJ2-1; CDR3aa: CASSLFAVKSSYNEQFF; CDR3nt: TGTGCCAGCAGTTTATTTGCGGTTAAAAGCTCCTACAATGAGCAGTTCTTC
abundance: .; v_gene: TRBV7-9; d_gene: TRBD1; j_gene: TRBJ1-5; CDR3aa: CAGGQGTQPQHF; CDR3nt: TGTGCCGGAGGACAGGGTACGCAGCCCCAGCATTTT
abundance: .; v_gene: TRBV7-6; d_gene: TRBD1; j_gene: TRBJ2-2; CDR3aa: CASSFGTGRNTGELFF; CDR3nt: TGTGCCAGCAGCTTTGGGACAGGCAGGAACACCGGGGAGCTGTTTTTT
abundance: .; v_gene: TRBV14; d_gene: .; j_gene: TRBJ1-6; CDR3aa: CASSFTSGSPLHF; CDR3nt: TGTGCCAGCAGCTTCACGTCAGGGTCACCCCTCCACTTT
abundance: .; v_gene: TRBV6-4; d_gene: .; j_gene: TRBJ2-2; CDR3aa: CASSDYGGGELFF; CDR3nt: TGTGCCAGCAGTGATTATGGCGGCGGGGAGCTGTTTTTT
abundance: .; v_gene: TRBV5-1; d_gene: TRBD1; j_gene: TRBJ1-6; CDR3aa: CASSLTGTANNSPLHF; CDR3nt: TGCGCCAGCAGCCTCACCGGGACAGCAAATAATTCACCCCTCCACTTT
abundance: .; v_gene: TRBV2; d_gene: .; j_gene: TRBJ2-7; CDR3aa: CASIYSRAYEQYF; CDR3nt: TGTGCCAGCATCTACTCTAGAGCCTACGAGCAGTACTTC
abundance: few; v_gene: TRBV29-1; d_gene: .; j_gene: TRBJ1-5; CDR3aa: CSVGRVGQPQHF; CDR3nt: TGCAGCGTTGGCAGGGTAGGGCAGCCCCAGCATTTT
abundance: .; v_gene: TRBV28; d_gene: TRBD1; j_gene: TRBJ1-1; CDR3aa: CASSFSQGAAEAFF; CDR3nt: TGTGCCAGCAGTTTTTCCCAGGGGGCGGCTGAAGCTTTCTTT
abundance: .; v_gene: TRBV2; d_gene: TRBD1; j_gene: TRBJ2-3; CDR3aa: CASSEALKQGAGDTQYF; CDR3nt: TGTGCCAGCAGTGAAGCCCTAAAACAGGGGGCAGGAGATACGCAGTATTTT
abundance: .; v_gene: TRBV5-1; d_gene: TRBD1; j_gene: TRBJ1-5; CDR3aa: CASSPGQEHQPQHF; CDR3nt: TGCGCCAGCAGCCCGGGACAGGAACATCAGCCCCAGCATTTT
abundance: few; v_gene: TRBV5-7; d_gene: .; j_gene: TRBJ2-1; CDR3aa: CARKTGRWKQFF; CDR3nt: TGTGCCAGAAAGACAGGGAGGTGGAAGCAGTTCTTC
abundance: .; v_gene: TRBV15; d_gene: .; j_gene: TRBJ2-1; CDR3aa: CATSRDFSNEQFF; CDR3nt: TGTGCCACCAGCAGAGATTTTAGTAATGAGCAGTTCTTC
abundance: .; v_gene: TRBV19; d_gene: .; j_gene: TRBJ2-1; CDR3aa: CASSSLGGGRNEQFF; CDR3nt: TGTGCCAGTAGTTCCTTGGGGGGGGGCCGAAATGAGCAGTTCTTC
abundance: .; v_gene: TRBV12-2; d_gene: .; j_gene: TRBJ2-3; CDR3aa: CASRSPGRGGPRTDTQYF; CDR3nt: TGTGCAAGTCGCTCACCGGGGCGGGGGGGCCCACGTACAGATACGCAGTATTTT
abundance: .; v_gene: TRBV7-2; d_gene: TRBD1; j_gene: TRBJ2-7; CDR3aa: CASSYRDRTYEQYF; CDR3nt: TGTGCCAGCAGCTACCGGGACAGGACCTACGAGCAGTACTTC
abundance: .; v_gene: TRBV4-3; d_gene: .; j_gene: TRBJ1-5; CDR3aa: CASSRILNSNQPQHF; CDR3nt: TGCGCCAGCAGCCGTATCTTAAATAGCAATCAGCCCCAGCATTTT
abundance: .; v_gene: TRBV29-1; d_gene: .; j_gene: TRBJ2-7; CDR3aa: CRTPRLRRANEQYF; CDR3nt: TGCAGGACCCCGAGGCTCAGGAGGGCCAACGAGCAGTACTTC
abundance: .; v_gene: TRBV28; d_gene: .; j_gene: TRBJ2-1; CDR3aa: CAILTGGEQFF; CDR3nt: TGTGCCATCTTGACTGGGGGGGAGCAGTTCTTC